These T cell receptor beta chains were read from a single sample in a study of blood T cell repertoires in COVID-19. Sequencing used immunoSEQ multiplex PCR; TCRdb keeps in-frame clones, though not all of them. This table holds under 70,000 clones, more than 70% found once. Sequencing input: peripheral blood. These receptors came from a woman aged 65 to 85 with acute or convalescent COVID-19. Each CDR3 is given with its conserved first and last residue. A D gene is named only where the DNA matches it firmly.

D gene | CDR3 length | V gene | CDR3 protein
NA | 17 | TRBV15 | CATSRSGEGTADQPQHF
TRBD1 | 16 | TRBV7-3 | CASSLGGQGGNEKLFF
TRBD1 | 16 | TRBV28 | CASRLGFGTESTEAFF
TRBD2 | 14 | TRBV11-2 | CASSFGTSGSTKFF
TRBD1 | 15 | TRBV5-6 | CASSMDRATPYPLHF
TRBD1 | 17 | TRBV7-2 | CASSQGRTGVRGQPQHF
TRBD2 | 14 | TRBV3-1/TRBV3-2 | CAGSYGGNQETQYF
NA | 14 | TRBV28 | CASSPGQFLQPQHF
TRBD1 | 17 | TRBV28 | CASSFFGTGVSGNTIYF
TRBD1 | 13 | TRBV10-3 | CAISSGQERGYTF
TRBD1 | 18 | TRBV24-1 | CATSDRKPSDRAKETQYF
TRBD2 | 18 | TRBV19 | CASSTPSGGISSYNEQFF
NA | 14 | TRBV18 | CASSPKGVDTEAFF
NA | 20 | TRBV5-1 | CASSLLEAGTRAPANYGYTF
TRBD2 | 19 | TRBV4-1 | CASSLRTKRGPDSTDTQYF
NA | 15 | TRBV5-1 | CASSLQASSGNTIYF
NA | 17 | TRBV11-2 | CASSLEGRGLRTDTQYF
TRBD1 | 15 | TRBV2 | CASSVWQGAGSPLHF
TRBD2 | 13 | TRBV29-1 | CSVPSYGGGTQYF
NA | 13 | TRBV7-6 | CASSLAQGTEAFF
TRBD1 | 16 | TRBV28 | CASSSLAQGALAEAFF
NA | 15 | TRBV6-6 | CASSYPGRPPYEQYF
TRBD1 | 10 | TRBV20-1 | CSAWTGEAFF
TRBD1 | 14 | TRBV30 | CAWSIPGGTGEQYF
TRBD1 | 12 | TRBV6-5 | CASSTRGLGYTF
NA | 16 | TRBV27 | CASSRTRGGLGQPQHF
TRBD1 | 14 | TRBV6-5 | CASSTGGFPGELFF
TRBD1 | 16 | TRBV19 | CASSPGQPLMNTEAFF
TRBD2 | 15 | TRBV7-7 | CASSLERGVNNEQFF
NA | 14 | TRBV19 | CASSIDGRPYGYTF
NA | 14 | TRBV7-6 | CASSIDSSNEKLFF
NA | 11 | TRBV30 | CACSKRVEAFF
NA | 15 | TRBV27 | CASSHLGEDNQPQHF